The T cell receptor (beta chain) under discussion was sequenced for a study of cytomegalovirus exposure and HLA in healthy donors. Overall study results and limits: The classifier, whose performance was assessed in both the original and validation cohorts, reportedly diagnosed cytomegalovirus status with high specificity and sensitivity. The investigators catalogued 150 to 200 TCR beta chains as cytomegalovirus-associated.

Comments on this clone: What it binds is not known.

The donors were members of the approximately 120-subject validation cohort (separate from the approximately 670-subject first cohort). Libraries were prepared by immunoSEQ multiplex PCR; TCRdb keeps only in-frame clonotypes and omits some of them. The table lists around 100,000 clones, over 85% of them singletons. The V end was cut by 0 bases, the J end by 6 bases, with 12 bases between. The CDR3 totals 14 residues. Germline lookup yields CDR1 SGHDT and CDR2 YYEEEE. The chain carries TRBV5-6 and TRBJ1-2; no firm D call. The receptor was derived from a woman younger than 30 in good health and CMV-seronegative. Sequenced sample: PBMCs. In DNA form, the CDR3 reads TGTGCCAGCAGCTTGGTATACACGGGTGATGGCTACACCTTC. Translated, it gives CASSLVYTGDGYTF.